One sample yielded the 32 T cell receptor beta chains listed below, sequenced in a study of beta chain features in type 1 diabetes. Their specific antigens are unknown. TCRB transcripts that were expressed got sequenced, as all of the isolated RNA had been reverse transcribed. Clones were sequenced by immunoSEQ multiplex PCR, and TCRdb holds only the in-frame ones, with some missing. The sample yields 95,000 to 150,000 clones, 16% seen once. Overall study results and limits: Researchers report that Type 1 diabetes patients had moderately but significantly shorter TCRB CDR3s across all four CD4+ subsets.

The specimen was central memory CD4+ T cells from blood. The source of these receptors is a man under 40 with type 1 diabetes.

Sample share makes this clone medium-sized. The chain uses TRBV5-1 and TRBJ2-7; 11 nucleotides line up with TRBD1. The CDR3 covers 15 residues. With V trimmed by 4 bases and J by 0 bases, 3 bases remained unmatched. CDR1 and CDR2 (germline): SGHRS, YFSETQ. The chain's CDR3 is CASSPGTGGSYEQYF. DNA of the CDR3: TGCGCCAGCAGCCCCGGGACAGGGGGCTCCTACGAGCAGTACTTC.

This clone was recorded a few times. The gene calls are TRBV10-1 and TRBJ2-3, with D perhaps TRBD1 or TRBD2 (5 bases each). The CDR3 is 17 residues long. Trimming shortened V by 6 bases and J by 0 bases, and 19 bases separated the two germline ends. The germline V gene encodes CDR1 WNHNN and CDR2 SYGVQD (reference sequence). The CDR3 sequence is CASRALSDSSSTDTQYF. DNA of the CDR3: TGCGCCAGCAGGGCCCTTAGCGACAGCTCTAGCACAGATACGCAGTATTTT.

The genes are TRBV7-9 and TRBJ1-2; D is uncertain. Germline-derived CDR1 and CDR2 are SEHNR and FQNEAQ (reference sequence). The CDR3 length is 11 residues. Trimming left V 1 base short and J 11 bases short, with 8 bases between. DNA of the CDR3: TGTGCCAGCAGCTTAGGGGTTCCTTACACCTTC. Its translation: CASSLGVPYTF. The full variable domain, in which reference TRBV7-9 and TRBJ1-2 provide the parts outside the CDR3, is DTGVSQNPRHKITKRGQNVTFRCDPISEHNRLYWYRQTLGQGPEFLTYFQNEAQLEKSRLLSDRFSAERPKGSFSTLEIQRTEQGDSAMYLCASSLGVPYTFGSGTRLTVV.

The chain uses TRBV4-2 and TRBJ1-2; no firm D call. Per germline, CDR1 LGHNA and CDR2 YNFKEQ. Trimming shortened V by 4 bases and J by 4 bases, and 13 bases separated the two germline ends. This CDR3 comprises 14 residues. CDR3 DNA sequence: TGTGCCAGCAGCCTCGGCGGGAGCCGCTATGGCTACACCTTC. Its translation is CASSLGGSRYGYTF.

The V and J genes are TRBV29-1 and TRBJ2-1; TRBD2 matches at 11 bases. The CDR3 has 14 amino acids. J was trimmed by 1 base and V by 7 bases; bases with no gene match: 3. Germline values: CDR1 SQVTM, CDR2 ANQGSEA. The CDR3 sequence: CSGGLADSYNEQFF. The CDR3 nucleotides read TGCAGCGGGGGACTAGCGGATTCCTACAATGAGCAGTTCTTC.

There are a few counts of this clone. The chain carries TRBV30 and TRBJ2-5; 9 bases fit TRBD2. The CDR3 has 15 residues. Losses at the gene ends were 2 bases for V and 8 bases for J; bases not matched to a gene: 12. The germline gives CDR1 GTSNPN, CDR2 SVGIG (reference sequence). The CDR3 DNA is TGTGCCTGGAGTATCCGTTTAGCGGGGGTACCCACCCAGTACTTC. It is translated as CAWSIRLAGVPTQYF.

V and J are TRBV11-2 and TRBJ2-1; 11 positions agree with TRBD2. The CDR3 runs to 17 residues. Germline V lookup: CDR1 SGHAT, CDR2 FQNNGV. The V gene end was trimmed by 3 bases and the J gene end by 6 bases; junction bases not matched to a gene: 10. CDR3 amino acids: CASSFSLTSGVSNEQFF. The CDR3 DNA sequence: TGTGCCAGCAGCTTCAGCTTGACTAGCGGGGTTTCCAATGAGCAGTTCTTC.

This clone occurred a few times. The chain uses TRBV4-2 and TRBJ1-4; 8 nucleotides match TRBD1. V shed 4 bases and J 7 bases; nucleotides not matched to a gene: 8. The CDR3 is made up of 15 amino acids. Germline V gives CDR1 LGHNA, CDR2 YNFKEQ. CDR3 bases: TGTGCCAGCAGCCTGACGCAGGGGGCGCGTGAAAAACTGTTTTTT. Residues: CASSLTQGAREKLFF.

This chain connects TRBV9 to TRBJ2-7; the D gene is possibly TRBD1 (6 bases). Germline CDR1 and CDR2: SGDLS and YYNGEE. This CDR3 region has 14 residues. V was shortened by 4 bases and J by 1 base, with 12 bases between the two germline ends. The CDR3 here is CASSPGQYSYEQYF. The CDR3 DNA reads as TGTGCCAGCAGCCCCGGACAGTATTCCTACGAGCAGTACTTC. Together with reference TRBV9 and TRBJ2-7, the CDR3 gives the full variable domain: DSGVTQTPKHLITATGQRVTLRCSPRSGDLSVYWYQQSLDQGLQFLIQYYNGEERAKGNILERFSAQQFPDLHSELNLSSLELGDSALYFCASSPGQYSYEQYFGPGTRLTVT.

The count of this clone is one. The chain has TRBV11-2 and TRBJ2-1, with TRBD2 matching 12 bases. With V trimmed by 5 bases and J by 4 bases, 9 bases remained unmatched. Germline lookup yields CDR1 SGHAT and CDR2 FQNNGV. This CDR3 has 17 residues. CDR3: CASSPRSGLAGYNEQFF. CDR3 DNA sequence: TGTGCCAGCAGCCCCCGGTCTGGACTAGCGGGGTACAATGAGCAGTTCTTC.

The gene calls are TRBV7-3 and TRBJ1-1; D is possibly TRBD1 (6 bases). V was cut by 6 bases and J by 2 bases, with 13 bases left in between. The CDR3 extends over 14 amino acids. Germline V lookup: CDR1 SGHTA, CDR2 FQGTGA. The CDR3 sequence: CASRDDRYNTEAFF. The CDR3, as DNA: TGTGCCAGCAGAGACGACAGGTACAACACTGAAGCTTTCTTT.

This rearrangement joins TRBV19 to TRBJ2-1, with D unresolved. CDR1 and CDR2 from the germline V gene are LNHDA and SQIVND (reference sequence). V was cut by 0 bases and J by 4 bases, with 7 bases left in between. The CDR3 extends over 14 amino acids. The CDR3 DNA follows: TGTGCCAGTAGTATAGATCGGAATTACAATGAGCAGTTCTTC. This codes for CASSIDRNYNEQFF.

This clone has only a few counts. This rearrangement joins TRBV7-9 to TRBJ1-2, with D possibly TRBD1 on 5 matching bases. Germline V lookup: CDR1 SEHNR, CDR2 FQNEAQ (reference sequence). The V end lost 5 bases, the J end lost 0 bases, and 13 bases lay between the germline ends. CDR3 length: 15 residues. The CDR3: CASSIRGGANYGYTF. DNA for the CDR3: TGTGCCAGCAGCATCCGTGGGGGAGCTAACTATGGCTACACCTTC. The full variable domain, with the rest looked up from reference TRBV7-9 and TRBJ1-2, is DTGVSQNPRHKITKRGQNVTFRCDPISEHNRLYWYRQTLGQGPEFLTYFQNEAQLEKSRLLSDRFSAERPKGSFSTLEIQRTEQGDSAMYLCASSIRGGANYGYTFGSGTRLTVV.

In its sample, this clone was seen a few times. J is TRBJ2-1 and V is TRBV9, with a possible D match to TRBD1 (6 bases). CDR1 and CDR2 from the germline V gene are SGDLS and YYNGEE. The CDR3 is 14 residues long. The V gene lost 4 bases and the J gene lost 5 bases, with 13 bases spanning the gap. The CDR3 sequence: CASSLHDRNNEQFF. The CDR3 DNA follows: TGTGCCAGCAGCCTCCATGACAGGAACAATGAGCAGTTCTTC.

This clone was seen a handful of times. The J gene is TRBJ1-2, the V gene TRBV29-1, with TRBD1 matching over 9 bases. V lost 7 bases, J lost 6 bases, and 9 bases stayed unmatched. The CDR3 sequence is 13 residues long. Germline V gene lookup returns CDR1 SQVTM and CDR2 ANQGSEA. This CDR3 is CSAGRDREDGYTF. The CDR3 coding sequence is TGCAGCGCTGGTAGGGACAGGGAAGATGGCTACACCTTC.

The chain couples TRBV19 to TRBJ1-2; no reliable D call. Deletions cut 4 bases from V and 0 bases from J, with 12 bases between. This CDR3 spans 15 amino acids. The germline V gene encodes CDR1 LNHDA and CDR2 SQIVND (reference sequence). CDR3 nucleotides: TGTGCCAGTAGTACCCGGCGTTCAACTAACTATGGCTACACCTTC. Translating it yields CASSTRRSTNYGYTF.

The genes are TRBV18 and TRBJ2-4; 9 bases agree with TRBD1. J was trimmed by 6 bases and V by 3 bases; bases with no gene match: 9. CDR3 size: 16 residues. Germline-derived CDR1 and CDR2 are KGHSH and LQKENI. Here the CDR3 DNA reads TGTGCCAGCTCACCGCTTTTTCCGGGACAGGGAAACATTCAGTACTTC. This encodes CASSPLFPGQGNIQYF.

This chain uses TRBV10-3 with TRBJ2-7, with 8 positions matching TRBD2. J gave up 6 bases and V 6 bases, and 7 bases lay outside the gene matches. Per the germline V gene, CDR1 is ENHRY and CDR2 is SYGVKD. The CDR3 contains 13 residues. CDR3 sequence: CAISPGGVSEQYF. Here the CDR3 DNA reads TGTGCCATCAGCCCCGGGGGGGTCTCCGAGCAGTACTTC.

Remarks on this clone: Other DNA sequences from this sample encode an identical CDR3 as well. The CDR3 here is CSVEKQSQETQYF. The CDR3 DNA is TGCAGCGTTGAAAAGCAGAGCCAAGAGACCCAGTACTTC. The rearrangement uses TRBV29-1 and TRBJ2-5; D ambiguous. V lost 2 bases to trimming and J lost 1 base, with 8 bases between them. CDR1 and CDR2 (germline): SQVTM, ANQGSEA. The CDR3 sequence is 13 residues long.

In this sample, this clone turned up a few times. The CDR3 reads CASSGRQGAQKETQYF. Here the CDR3 DNA reads TGTGCCAGCAGCGGACGACAGGGGGCGCAGAAGGAGACCCAGTACTTC. V is TRBV9 and J is TRBJ2-5; TRBD1 agrees at 10 bases. Germline V gene sequence: CDR1 SGDLS, CDR2 YYNGEE. This CDR3 is 16 amino acids long. With V trimmed by 3 bases and J by 5 bases, 10 bases remained unmatched. The variable domain in full, completed from reference TRBV9 and TRBJ2-5, reads DSGVTQTPKHLITATGQRVTLRCSPRSGDLSVYWYQQSLDQGLQFLIQYYNGEERAKGNILERFSAQQFPDLHSELNLSSLELGDSALYFCASSGRQGAQKETQYFGPGTRLLVL.

This sequence joins TRBV29-1 and TRBJ2-3; D is ambiguous. Germline V gene sequence: CDR1 SQVTM, CDR2 ANQGSEA. This CDR3 has 14 amino acids. Trimming removed 3 bases at V and 10 bases at J, with 20 bases between. CDR3 sequence reads: CSVEHSPKGSPQYF. CDR3 DNA sequence: TGCAGCGTTGAGCACAGCCCCAAAGGATCGCCGCAGTATTTT.

J is TRBJ2-7 and V is TRBV20-1, with unresolved D. CDR1 is DFQATT and CDR2 is SNEGSKA in the germline V gene (reference sequence). The CDR3 has 11 residues. With 3 bases removed from V and 3 bases from J, the gap between germline ends came to 6 bases. The CDR3 nucleotides are TGCAGTGCTAGGGGGAACTACGAGCAGTACTTC. Translated: CSARGNYEQYF.

The chain uses TRBV7-8 and TRBJ2-5, with TRBD1 matching 8 bases. Germline trimming cut 5 bases from V and 4 bases from J; bases unmatched to any gene: 3. The CDR3 extends over 13 amino acids. The germline CDR1 and CDR2 sequences are SGHVS and FQNEAQ. CDR3 nucleotide sequence: TGTGCCAGCAGCCTCACAGGGGGAGAGACCCAGTACTTC. This encodes CASSLTGGETQYF.

CDR3 in DNA: TGTGCCAGCAGTGACCGAGGCGGCGAGCAGTACTTC. It yields the protein CASSDRGGEQYF. The rearrangement uses TRBV9 and TRBJ2-7; D is uncertain. This CDR3 has 12 residues. Trimming left V 5 bases short and J 6 bases short, with 12 bases between. The V gene's germline CDR1 is SGDLS and CDR2 YYNGEE.

In its sample, this clone is medium-sized (0.01 to 0.1%). The rearrangement uses TRBV7-2 and TRBJ2-4, with D tentatively TRBD1 (6 bases). Germline V gene lookup returns CDR1 SGHTA and CDR2 FQGNSA. Trimming shortened V by 2 bases and J by 6 bases, and 8 bases separated the two germline ends. There are 13 residues in the CDR3. This CDR3 reads CASSLQGGNIQYF. As DNA, the CDR3 is TGTGCCAGCAGCTTACAAGGGGGAAACATTCAGTACTTC.

This clone was counted between two and nine times. The chain uses TRBV29-1 and TRBJ2-5; D might be TRBD1 or TRBD2, each matching 5 bases. V was pared by 7 bases and J by 4 bases, with 19 bases between. Germline V gives CDR1 SQVTM, CDR2 ANQGSEA. The CDR3 consists of 14 residues. This CDR3 is CSAPDGRAGETQYF. The CDR3 DNA is TGCAGCGCCCCTGATGGCAGGGCGGGAGAGACCCAGTACTTC.

CDR3 coding DNA: TGTGCCAGCAGTTTATGGGGGAGGGCTTACAATCAGCCCCAGCATTTT. This gives the protein CASSLWGRAYNQPQHF. V usage is TRBV28 and J usage is TRBJ1-5; D is unresolved. The CDR3 sequence is 16 residues long. V lost 0 bases and J lost 3, with 12 bases in between. Per the germline V gene, CDR1 is MDHEN and CDR2 is SYDVKM.

V is TRBV10-3 and J is TRBJ2-1, with 7 bases lining up with TRBD1. Germline loops: CDR1 ENHRY, CDR2 SYGVKD. The CDR3 spans 12 residues. With 4 bases clipped from V and 9 bases from J, the junction kept 3 bases outside the gene matches. The CDR3 DNA is TGTGCCATCAGTGTCGAGGGGGCTGAGCAGTTCTTC. Amino acids: CAISVEGAEQFF.

J is TRBJ2-1 and V is TRBV9, with TRBD2 matching over 10 bases. The CDR3 has 14 amino acids. CDR1 and CDR2 from the germline V gene are SGDLS and YYNGEE. Germline trimming cut 2 bases from V and 4 bases from J; bases unmatched to any gene: 0. The CDR3 DNA is TGTGCCAGCAGCGTGACTAGCGGGTACAATGAGCAGTTCTTC. Translated: CASSVTSGYNEQFF.

This clone was seen a few times. The chain uses TRBV18 and TRBJ1-5; tentative D call: TRBD1 (5 bases). CDR1 and CDR2 from the germline V gene are KGHSH and LQKENI. V gave up 3 bases and J gave up 1 base, with 13 bases separating them. CDR3 length: 16 amino acids. CDR3 in DNA: TGTGCCAGCTCACCGACAGATGGGGTAAGCAATCAGCCCCAGCATTTT. Amino acids: CASSPTDGVSNQPQHF.

This clone was detected only a few times. The chain recombines TRBV2 with TRBJ2-7; D gene ambiguous. The CDR3 extends over 11 amino acids. In germline, CDR1 is SNHLY, CDR2 FYNNEI. V was clipped by 5 bases and J by 1 base, with 3 bases between them. The DNA of the CDR3 is TGTGCCAGCAGTTGGTCCTACGAGCAGTACTTC. Amino acids: CASSWSYEQYF.

This clone appeared a few times. The J gene is TRBJ2-5, the V gene TRBV5-1; D may be TRBD1 (5 bases). The V end was cut by 3 bases, the J end by 4 bases, with 13 bases between. The germline V gene has CDR1 SGHRS and CDR2 YFSETQ. There are 14 residues in the CDR3. This chain's CDR3 is CASSSGHLTETQYF. CDR3 DNA: TGCGCCAGCAGCTCTGGACACCTCACAGAGACCCAGTACTTC.